The present T cell receptor beta chain was sequenced within a study of cytomegalovirus exposure and HLA in healthy donors. Study background: A later analysis reported the same platform for the roughly 120 validation repertoires and the approximately 640 first-cohort repertoires.

Whole-study results and caveats: Using the classifier, cytomegalovirus status was reportedly diagnosed with high specificity and sensitivity.

In the case of this clone: Its specificity is not known.

Germline lookup yields CDR1 SGHNT and CDR2 YYREEE (reference sequence). CDR3 length: 16 amino acids. V dropped 3 bases and J dropped 5 bases, with 21 bases sitting between them. The assay was immunoSEQ multiplex PCR, and TCRdb's table has in-frame clones only and misses some. This table has some 44,000 clones, approximately 90% appearing once. Sequences were obtained from PBMCs. The gene calls are TRBV5-4 and TRBJ2-7; D might be TRBD1 (6 bases). The origin of this receptor is a man aged 18 to 30 in good health and CMV-seronegative. CDR3 in DNA: TGTGCCAGCAGCTCAGAGGCCGGGACACTTAGCGACGAGCAGTACTTC. Translation gives CASSSEAGTLSDEQYF. The entire variable domain, with the rest obtained from reference TRBV5-4 and TRBJ2-7, is as follows: ETGVTQSPTHLIKTRGQQVTLRCSSQSGHNTVSWYQQALGQGPQFIFQYYREEENGRGNFPPRFSGLQFPNYSSELNVNALELDDSALYLCASSSEAGTLSDEQYFGPGTRLTVT.